One and the same sample provided the 20 T cell receptor beta chains below, sequenced in a study of blood T cell repertoires in COVID-19. Repertoires were generated with immunoSEQ multiplex PCR, while TCRdb's copy carries only in-frame clones and drops some. This sample has 93,000 or so clones, with roughly nine tenths found just once. Material for sequencing was peripheral blood. The origin of the receptors is a man aged 45-65 years in a cohort sampled during active COVID-19.

The chain combines TRBV27 with TRBJ2-7, with 7 positions matching TRBD2. V was clipped by 0 bases and J by 4 bases; unmatched bases: 6. Germline CDR1 reads MNHEY; CDR2 reads SMNVEV (reference sequence). The CDR3 length is 15 residues. This CDR3 is CASSLSGGYGYEQYF. CDR3 sequence (DNA): TGTGCCAGCAGTTTATCCGGGGGGTACGGTTACGAGCAGTACTTC.

CDR3 residues: CASSIFWGQGNTGELFF. In DNA form, the CDR3 reads TGTGCCAGTAGTATTTTTTGGGGACAGGGGAACACCGGGGAGCTGTTTTTT. V gene TRBV19 combines with J gene TRBJ2-2, with 9 bases matching TRBD1. From germline, CDR1 is LNHDA and CDR2 SQIVND (reference sequence). The CDR3 is made up of 17 amino acids. The junction had 6 bases not matched to a gene; V was cut back by 3 bases and J by 1 base.

This chain uses TRBV25-1 with TRBJ1-2; TRBD1 might be the D (6 bases). Germline V gene sequence: CDR1 MGHDK, CDR2 SYGVNS. The CDR3 is 13 amino acids. V lost 7 bases and J lost 7, with 16 bases in between. DNA of the CDR3: TGTGCCAGCAAGAGGGGGTGGGACGGTGGCTACACCTTC. It translates to CASKRGWDGGYTF.

This clone was counted a few times. Other DNA sequences in the sample encode the same CDR3. The gene calls are TRBV5-1 and TRBJ2-7; D remains ambiguous. With 1 base removed from V and 3 bases from J, the gap between germline ends came to 8 bases. Germline values: CDR1 SGHRS, CDR2 YFSETQ. This CDR3 region has 13 residues. The DNA of the CDR3 is TGCGCCAGCAGCTTGTTGGGCGACTACGAGCAGTACTTC. Translation: CASSLLGDYEQYF.

The chain employs TRBV11-2 and TRBJ2-5; D gene unclear. This CDR3 has 12 amino acids. V was shortened by 0 bases and J by 11 bases, with 10 bases between the two germline ends. The germline V gene has CDR1 SGHAT and CDR2 FQNNGV. CDR3 residues: CASSLDRTTQYF. CDR3 DNA sequence: TGTGCCAGCAGCTTAGATCGAACTACTCAGTACTTC.

This chain joins TRBV5-1 and TRBJ1-2; D remains unclear. The CDR3 extends over 14 amino acids. CDR1 is SGHRS and CDR2 is YFSETQ in the germline V gene. Between the trimmed V and J ends, which lost 2 bases and 0 bases, there was a span of 8 bases. CDR3 DNA sequence: TGCGCCAGCAGCTTCTGGTCTACTAACTATGGCTACACCTTC. Protein: CASSFWSTNYGYTF. Full variable domain (outside the CDR3, taken from reference TRBV5-1 and TRBJ1-2): KAGVTQTPRYLIKTRGQQVTLSCSPISGHRSVSWYQQTPGQGLQFLFEYFSETQRNKGNFPGRFSGRQFSNSRSEMNVSTLELGDSALYLCASSFWSTNYGYTFGSGTRLTVV.

The CDR3 DNA reads TGTGCCAGCAGCTTCAGGGACGAGCAGTACTTC. Translating it yields CASSFRDEQYF. This chain links TRBV11-3 with TRBJ2-7, with a tentative D call TRBD1 (5 bases). Per the germline V gene, CDR1 is SGHNT and CDR2 is YENEEA. The V gene lost 3 bases and the J gene lost 5 bases, with 5 bases spanning the gap. CDR3 length: 11 residues.

This chain links TRBV11-2 with TRBJ2-3, with D perhaps matching TRBD2 (5 bases). The V end was cut by 1 base, the J end by 11 bases, with 7 bases between. CDR1 is SGHAT and CDR2 is FQNNGV in the germline V gene. The CDR3 is 11 amino acids. Written as DNA, the CDR3 is TGTGCCAGCAGCTTAGGGAGCGGGCAGTATTTT. Translating gives CASSLGSGQYF.

The chain employs TRBV10-3 and TRBJ1-2, with a weak D call TRBD1 (6 bases). The CDR3 sequence is 12 residues long. Deletions cut 8 bases from V and 5 bases from J, with 12 bases between. Germline V lookup: CDR1 ENHRY, CDR2 SYGVKD. DNA of the CDR3: TGTGCCATCGACAGGACGGGGTATGGCTACACCTTC. It specifies CAIDRTGYGYTF.

The rearrangement uses TRBV6-6 and TRBJ1-1, with 7 bases identical to TRBD1. Germline lookup yields CDR1 MNHNY and CDR2 SVGAGI (reference sequence). The CDR3 totals 16 residues. V lost 6 bases, J lost 11 bases, and 21 bases stayed unmatched. The DNA of the CDR3 is TGTGCCAGCAGCACACCCCTCGGAAGGGACAGTCTTTCGGCTTTCTTT. This gives the protein CASSTPLGRDSLSAFF.

CDR3: CASSLDGQGATGELFF. CDR3 bases: TGTGCCAGCAGCTTGGATGGACAGGGGGCAACCGGGGAGCTGTTTTTT. The chain carries TRBV5-6 and TRBJ2-2; TRBD1 aligns across 11 bases. V shed 0 bases, J shed 5 bases, and the junction held 3 bases outside the gene matches. The CDR3 is 16 amino acids. From germline, CDR1 is SGHDT and CDR2 YYEEEE.

The rearrangement uses TRBV7-2 and TRBJ2-2; tentative D call: TRBD2 (5 bases). V lost 0 bases and J lost 6, with 23 bases in between. This CDR3 spans 19 amino acids. CDR1 is SGHTA, CDR2 FQGNSA, per germline. The DNA for the CDR3 is TGTGCCAGCAGCTTAGCGGCCTGGCTTGAGGGAAGCGTGTCCGGGGAGCTGTTTTTT. This codes for CASSLAAWLEGSVSGELFF.

The V call is TRBV24-1, the J call TRBJ2-2, with 7 bases identical to TRBD1. Germline V gene data show CDR1 as KGHDR and CDR2 as SFDVKD. The CDR3 sequence is 17 residues long. The V gene end was trimmed by 1 base and the J gene end by 2 bases; junction bases not matched to a gene: 6. As DNA, the CDR3 is TGTGCCACCAGTGATTTTAGGACAGGTCCCAACACCGGGGAGCTGTTTTTT. Encoded protein: CATSDFRTGPNTGELFF.

This clone was counted between two and nine times. The CDR3: CASNKISTGGYNEQFF. The CDR3 nucleotides are TGTGCCAGCAACAAAATCTCGACGGGAGGGTACAATGAGCAGTTCTTC. The rearrangement joins TRBV7-9 to TRBJ2-1; 8 bases agree with TRBD2. The V and J ends lost 7 bases and 4 bases, in that order; junction bases with no gene match: 12. This CDR3 is 16 amino acids long. Germline CDR1 and CDR2: SEHNR and FQNEAQ (reference sequence).

This sequence joins TRBV5-1 and TRBJ1-6; TRBD1 matches at 7 bases. The ends lost 4 bases at V and 5 bases at J; junction bases unmatched: 6. The length of the CDR3 is 15 residues. Germline CDR1 and CDR2: SGHRS and YFSETQ. CDR3 loop: CASSKEQGNNSPLHF. In DNA, the CDR3 is TGCGCCAGCAGCAAGGAACAGGGGAATAATTCACCCCTCCACTTT.

This clone was recorded once. The rearrangement uses TRBV19 and TRBJ1-6, with D unclear. The CDR3 spans 13 residues. Germline values: CDR1 LNHDA, CDR2 SQIVND (reference sequence). The V end lost 7 bases, the J end lost 6 bases, and 10 bases lay between the germline ends. CDR3 region: CASTLRSNSPLHF. As DNA, the CDR3 is TGTGCCAGTACCCTGCGGAGTAATTCACCCCTCCACTTT.

The gene calls are TRBV5-6 and TRBJ2-1; TRBD2 matches at 12 bases. This CDR3 spans 17 amino acids. J gave up 0 bases and V 2 bases, and 3 bases lay outside the gene matches. In germline, CDR1 is SGHDT, CDR2 YYEEEE. CDR3 sequence (DNA): TGTGCCAGCAGCTTAACTAGCGGGGGGCGCTCCTACAATGAGCAGTTCTTC. Translation gives CASSLTSGGRSYNEQFF. Combining the CDR3 with reference TRBV5-6 and TRBJ2-1 gives the whole variable domain DAGVTQSPTHLIKTRGQQVTLRCSPKSGHDTVSWYQQALGQGPQFIFQYYEEEERQRGNFPDRFSGHQFPNYSSELNVNALLLGDSALYLCASSLTSGGRSYNEQFFGPGTRLTVL.

J is TRBJ1-5 and V is TRBV5-8, with 8 bases matching TRBD1. The germline CDR1 and CDR2 sequences are SGHTS and YDEGEE. This CDR3 contains 14 residues. The V and J ends lost 3 bases and 7 bases, in that order; junction bases with no gene match: 6. The CDR3 loop reads CASSSDRGGQPQHF. The CDR3 DNA follows: TGTGCCAGCAGCTCTGACAGGGGAGGGCAGCCCCAGCATTTT.

The chain joins TRBV7-8 to TRBJ1-1, with 9 bases matching TRBD1. CDR1 is SGHVS and CDR2 is FQNEAQ in the germline V gene. The V gene end was trimmed by 1 base and the J gene end by 7 bases; junction bases not matched to a gene: 4. The CDR3 is made up of 14 amino acids. In DNA, the CDR3 is TGTGCCAGCAGCTTAGGTTTGACAGGGGGTGAAGCTTTCTTT. Protein product: CASSLGLTGGEAFF.

The gene calls are TRBV18 and TRBJ2-1, with a weak D call TRBD2 (6 bases). Looked up from germline, CDR1 is KGHSH and CDR2 is LQKENI. Between the trimmed V and J ends, which lost 2 bases and 9 bases, there was a span of 11 bases. The CDR3 contains 13 residues. This CDR3 reads CASSPSVEGEQFF. CDR3 DNA sequence: TGTGCCAGCTCACCAAGTGTGGAGGGTGAGCAGTTCTTC.